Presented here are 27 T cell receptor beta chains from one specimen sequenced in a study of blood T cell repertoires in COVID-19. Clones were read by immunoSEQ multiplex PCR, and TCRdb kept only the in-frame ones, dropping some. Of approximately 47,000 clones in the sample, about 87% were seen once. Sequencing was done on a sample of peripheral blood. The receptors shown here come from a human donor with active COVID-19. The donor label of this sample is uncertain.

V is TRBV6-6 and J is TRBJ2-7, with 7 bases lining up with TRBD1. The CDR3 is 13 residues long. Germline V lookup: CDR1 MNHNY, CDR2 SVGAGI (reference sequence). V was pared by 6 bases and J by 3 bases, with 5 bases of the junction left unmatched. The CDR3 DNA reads TGTGCCAGCAGCTGGGACAGAGACTACGAGCAGTACTTC. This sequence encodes CASSWDRDYEQYF.

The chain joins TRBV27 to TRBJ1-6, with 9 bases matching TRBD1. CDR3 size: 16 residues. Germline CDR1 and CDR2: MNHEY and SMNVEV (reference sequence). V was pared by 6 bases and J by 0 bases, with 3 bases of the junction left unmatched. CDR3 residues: CASRSDRGSYNSPLHF. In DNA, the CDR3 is TGTGCCAGCAGATCGGACAGGGGCTCCTATAATTCACCCCTCCACTTT.

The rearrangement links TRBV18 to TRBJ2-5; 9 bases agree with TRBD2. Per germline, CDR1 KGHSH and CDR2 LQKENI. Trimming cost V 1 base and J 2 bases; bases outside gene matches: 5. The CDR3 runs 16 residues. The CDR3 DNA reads TGTGCCAGCTCACCACTAGCGGGAGTCCGTCAAGAGACCCAGTACTTC. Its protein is CASSPLAGVRQETQYF.

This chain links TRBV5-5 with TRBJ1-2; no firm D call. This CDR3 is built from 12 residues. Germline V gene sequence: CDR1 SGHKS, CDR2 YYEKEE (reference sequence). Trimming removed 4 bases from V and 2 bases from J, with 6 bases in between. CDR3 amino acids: CASSPGNYGYTF. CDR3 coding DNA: TGTGCCAGCAGCCCGGGGAACTATGGCTACACCTTC.

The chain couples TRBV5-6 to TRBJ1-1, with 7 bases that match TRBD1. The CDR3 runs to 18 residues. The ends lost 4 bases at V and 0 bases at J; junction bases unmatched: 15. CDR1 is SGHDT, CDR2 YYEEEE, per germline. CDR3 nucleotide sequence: TGTGCCAGCAGCACCTATGGGACAGTCGGGCTAATGAACACTGAAGCTTTCTTT. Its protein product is CASSTYGTVGLMNTEAFF.

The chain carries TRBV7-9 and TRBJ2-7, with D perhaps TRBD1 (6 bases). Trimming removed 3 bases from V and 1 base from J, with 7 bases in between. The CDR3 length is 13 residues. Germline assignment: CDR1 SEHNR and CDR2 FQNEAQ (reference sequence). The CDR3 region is CASSFDRSYEQYF. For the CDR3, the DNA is TGTGCCAGCAGCTTCGACAGGTCCTACGAGCAGTACTTC.

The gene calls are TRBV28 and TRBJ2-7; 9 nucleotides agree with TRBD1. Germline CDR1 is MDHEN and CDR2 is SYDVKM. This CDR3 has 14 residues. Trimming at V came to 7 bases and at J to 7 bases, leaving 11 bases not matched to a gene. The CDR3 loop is CASNPRTGVREQYF. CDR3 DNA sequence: TGTGCCAGCAACCCCAGGACAGGGGTCCGGGAGCAGTACTTC. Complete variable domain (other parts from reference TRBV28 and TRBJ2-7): DVKVTQSSRYLVKRTGEKVFLECVQDMDHENMFWYRQDPGLGLRLIYFSYDVKMKEKGDIPEGYSVSREKKERFSLILESASTNQTSMYLCASNPRTGVREQYFGPGTRLTVT.

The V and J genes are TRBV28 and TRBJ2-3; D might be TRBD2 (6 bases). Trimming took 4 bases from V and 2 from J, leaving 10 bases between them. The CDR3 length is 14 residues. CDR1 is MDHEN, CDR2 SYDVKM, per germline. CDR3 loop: CASSSGGDTDTQYF. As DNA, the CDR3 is TGTGCCAGCAGTTCCGGGGGAGACACAGATACGCAGTATTTT.

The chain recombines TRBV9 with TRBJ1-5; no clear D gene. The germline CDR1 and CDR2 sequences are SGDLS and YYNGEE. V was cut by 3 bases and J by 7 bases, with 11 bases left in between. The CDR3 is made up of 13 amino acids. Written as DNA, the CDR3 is TGTGCCAGCAGCGATGCCCCCGGGCAGCCCCAGCATTTT. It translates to CASSDAPGQPQHF.

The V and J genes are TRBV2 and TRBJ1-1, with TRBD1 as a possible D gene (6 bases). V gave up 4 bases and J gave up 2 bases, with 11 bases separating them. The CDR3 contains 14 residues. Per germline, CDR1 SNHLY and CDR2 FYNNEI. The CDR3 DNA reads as TGTGCCAGCAGTGTCCAGGGGACCAACACTGAAGCTTTCTTT. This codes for CASSVQGTNTEAFF.

The CDR3 DNA reads as TGTGCCAGCAGCTCCGGACAGGGGGCCTACGAGCAGTACTTC. Translated: CASSSGQGAYEQYF. The rearrangement links TRBV9 to TRBJ2-7, with 10 bases fitting TRBD1. The CDR3 spans 14 residues. Trimming removed 4 bases from V and 2 bases from J; junction bases left unmatched: 3. The germline V gene has CDR1 SGDLS and CDR2 YYNGEE. The whole variable domain, filled in from reference TRBV9 and TRBJ2-7, reads DSGVTQTPKHLITATGQRVTLRCSPRSGDLSVYWYQQSLDQGLQFLIQYYNGEERAKGNILERFSAQQFPDLHSELNLSSLELGDSALYFCASSSGQGAYEQYFGPGTRLTVT.

CDR3 sequence reads: CASSQYPRWTGDQPQHF. The CDR3, as DNA: TGTGCCAGCAGCCAATATCCCCGGTGGACAGGCGATCAGCCCCAGCATTTT. The chain joins TRBV5-8 to TRBJ1-5, with 7 bases that match TRBD1. Germline-derived CDR1 and CDR2 are SGHTS and YDEGEE. Trimming at V came to 4 bases and at J to 5 bases, leaving 15 bases not matched to a gene. The CDR3 extends over 17 amino acids.

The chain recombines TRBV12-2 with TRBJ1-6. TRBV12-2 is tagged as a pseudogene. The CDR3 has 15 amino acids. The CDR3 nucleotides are TGTGCAAGTCGCTTAGTGGGCCGGGGAGGTTCACCCCTCCACTTT. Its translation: CASRLVGRGGSPLHF.

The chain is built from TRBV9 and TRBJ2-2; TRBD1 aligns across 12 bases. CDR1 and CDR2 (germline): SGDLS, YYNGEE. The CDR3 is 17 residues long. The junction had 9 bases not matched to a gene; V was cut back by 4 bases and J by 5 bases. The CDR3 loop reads CASSKTSGQGATGELFF. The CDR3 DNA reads TGTGCCAGCAGCAAGACGTCGGGACAGGGGGCGACCGGGGAGCTGTTTTTT.

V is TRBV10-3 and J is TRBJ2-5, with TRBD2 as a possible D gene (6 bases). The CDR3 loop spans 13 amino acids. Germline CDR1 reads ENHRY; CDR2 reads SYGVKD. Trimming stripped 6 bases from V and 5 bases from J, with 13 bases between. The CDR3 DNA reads TGTGCCATCAGCGTAGGGCGGGATGAGACCCAGTACTTC. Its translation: CAISVGRDETQYF.

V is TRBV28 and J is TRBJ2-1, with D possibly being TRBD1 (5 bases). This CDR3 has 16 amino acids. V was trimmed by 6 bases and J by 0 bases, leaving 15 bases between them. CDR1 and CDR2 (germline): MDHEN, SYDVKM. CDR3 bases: TGTGCCAGCAGAAATCAGGGCGTAAGCTCCTACAATGAGCAGTTCTTC. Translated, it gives CASRNQGVSSYNEQFF.

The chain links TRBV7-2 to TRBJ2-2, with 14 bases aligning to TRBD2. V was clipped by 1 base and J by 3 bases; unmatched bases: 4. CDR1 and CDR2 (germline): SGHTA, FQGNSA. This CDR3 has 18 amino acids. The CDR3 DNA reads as TGTGCCAGCAGCTTAGATAGGACTAGCGGGGGGCACACCGGGGAGCTGTTTTTT. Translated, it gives CASSLDRTSGGHTGELFF.

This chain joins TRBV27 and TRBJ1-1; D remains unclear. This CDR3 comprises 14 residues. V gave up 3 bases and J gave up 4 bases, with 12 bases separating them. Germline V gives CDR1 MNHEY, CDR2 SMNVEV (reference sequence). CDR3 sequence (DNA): TGTGCCAGCAGTTTTACGGGAATAGGCACTGAAGCTTTCTTT. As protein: CASSFTGIGTEAFF.

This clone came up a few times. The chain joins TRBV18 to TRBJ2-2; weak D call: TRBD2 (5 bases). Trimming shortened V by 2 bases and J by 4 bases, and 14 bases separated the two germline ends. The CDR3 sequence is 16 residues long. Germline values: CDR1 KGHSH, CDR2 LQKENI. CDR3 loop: CASSPRWEPTTGELFF. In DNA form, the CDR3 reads TGTGCCAGCTCACCAAGGTGGGAGCCGACCACCGGGGAGCTGTTTTTT.

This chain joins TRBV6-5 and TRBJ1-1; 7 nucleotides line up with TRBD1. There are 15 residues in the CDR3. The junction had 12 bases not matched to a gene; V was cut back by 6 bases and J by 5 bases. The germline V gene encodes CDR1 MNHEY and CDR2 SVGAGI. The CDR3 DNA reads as TGTGCCAGCAGCGCGGGACAGCTCGTGGGGACTGAAGCTTTCTTT. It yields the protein CASSAGQLVGTEAFF.

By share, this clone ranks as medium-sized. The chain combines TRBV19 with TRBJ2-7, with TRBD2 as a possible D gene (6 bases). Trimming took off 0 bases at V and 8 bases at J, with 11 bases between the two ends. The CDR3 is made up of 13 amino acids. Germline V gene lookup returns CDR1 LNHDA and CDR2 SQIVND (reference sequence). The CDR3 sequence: CASSIDRDSQQYF. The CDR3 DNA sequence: TGTGCCAGTAGTATAGACCGGGACTCGCAGCAGTACTTC.

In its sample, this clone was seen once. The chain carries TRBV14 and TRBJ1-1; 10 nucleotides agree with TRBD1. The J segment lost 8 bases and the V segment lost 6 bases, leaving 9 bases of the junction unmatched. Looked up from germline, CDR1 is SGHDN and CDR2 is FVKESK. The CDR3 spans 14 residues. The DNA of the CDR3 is TGTGCCAGCAGTCTCCGGGGACAGGGGACCGAAGCTTTCTTT. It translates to CASSLRGQGTEAFF.

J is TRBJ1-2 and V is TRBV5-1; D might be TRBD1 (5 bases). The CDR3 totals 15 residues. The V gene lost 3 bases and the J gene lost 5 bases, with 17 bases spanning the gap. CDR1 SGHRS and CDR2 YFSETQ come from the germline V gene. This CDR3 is CASSWAGGGNYGYTF. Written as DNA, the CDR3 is TGCGCCAGCAGCTGGGCTGGGGGAGGGAATTATGGCTACACCTTC.

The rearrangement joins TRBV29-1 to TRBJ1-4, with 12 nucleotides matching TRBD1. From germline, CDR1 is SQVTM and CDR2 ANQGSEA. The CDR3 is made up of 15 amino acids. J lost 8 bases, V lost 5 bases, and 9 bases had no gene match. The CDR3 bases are TGCAGCGTTAGGGGACAGGGGGCGCTGGGAGAAAAACTGTTTTTT. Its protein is CSVRGQGALGEKLFF.

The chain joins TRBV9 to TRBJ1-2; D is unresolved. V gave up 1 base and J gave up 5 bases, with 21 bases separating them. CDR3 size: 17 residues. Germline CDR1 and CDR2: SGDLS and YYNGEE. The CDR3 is CASSVSPDVGRSYGYTF. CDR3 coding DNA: TGTGCCAGCAGCGTATCCCCAGATGTTGGCAGGTCATATGGCTACACCTTC.

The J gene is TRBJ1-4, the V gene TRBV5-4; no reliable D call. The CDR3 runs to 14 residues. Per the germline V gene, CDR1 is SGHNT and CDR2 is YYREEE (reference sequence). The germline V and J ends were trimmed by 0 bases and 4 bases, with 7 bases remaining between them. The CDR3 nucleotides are TGTGCCAGCAGCTTGGATTCAGTTAATGAAAAACTGTTTTTT. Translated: CASSLDSVNEKLFF.

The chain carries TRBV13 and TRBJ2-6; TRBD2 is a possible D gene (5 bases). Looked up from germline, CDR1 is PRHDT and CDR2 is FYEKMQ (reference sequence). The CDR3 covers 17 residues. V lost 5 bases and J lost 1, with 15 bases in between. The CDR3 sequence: CASSHNWGESGANVLTF. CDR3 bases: TGTGCCAGCAGCCACAATTGGGGAGAGTCTGGGGCCAACGTCCTGACTTTC.